This entry lists 25 T cell receptor beta chains sequenced from one sample in a study of blood T cell repertoires in COVID-19. Repertoires were generated with immunoSEQ multiplex PCR, while TCRdb's copy carries only in-frame clones and drops some. The sample has approximately 210,000 clones; approximately 83% are singletons. Sequencing was performed on PBMCs or T cells enriched from blood (not recorded which). These receptor sequences come from a woman in her fifties or sixties who had recovered from COVID-19.

This rearrangement joins TRBV19 to TRBJ1-1; 9 bases match TRBD1. The germline CDR1 and CDR2 sequences are LNHDA and SQIVND (reference sequence). This CDR3 has 13 amino acids. The V gene end was trimmed by 10 bases and the J gene end by 10 bases; junction bases not matched to a gene: 13. As DNA, the CDR3 is TGTGCCACCCTGCTCCCGGGACAGGGCAGAGCTTTCTTT. It specifies CATLLPGQGRAFF.

This clone came up a few times. The CDR3 bases are TGTGCCAGCACCAGGGAGGTTGATTCACCCCTCCACTTT. Amino acid sequence: CASTREVDSPLHF. The chain combines TRBV2 with TRBJ1-6, with a weak D call TRBD1 (5 bases). V was cut by 7 bases and J by 8 bases, with 12 bases left in between. The length of the CDR3 is 13 residues. CDR1 is SNHLY and CDR2 is FYNNEI in the germline V gene.

This chain joins TRBV5-6 and TRBJ2-1; D is uncertain. V lost 5 bases, J lost 7 bases, and 7 bases lay in between. The V gene's germline CDR1 is SGHDT and CDR2 YYEEEE. The CDR3 spans 11 residues. The CDR3 nucleotides read TGTGCCAGCAGGGCAGTGAATGAGCAGTTCTTC. Its protein is CASRAVNEQFF. The variable domain in full, completed from reference TRBV5-6 and TRBJ2-1, reads DAGVTQSPTHLIKTRGQQVTLRCSPKSGHDTVSWYQQALGQGPQFIFQYYEEEERQRGNFPDRFSGHQFPNYSSELNVNALLLGDSALYLCASRAVNEQFFGPGTRLTVL.

The genes are TRBV25-1 and TRBJ2-2; D may be TRBD2 (5 bases). Germline CDR1 and CDR2: MGHDK and SYGVNS. CDR3 size: 15 residues. Trimming cost V 3 bases and J 5 bases, with 13 bases left between them. The CDR3 loop is CASSDRRPGTGELFF. CDR3 nucleotide sequence: TGTGCCAGCAGTGATCGAAGGCCGGGGACCGGGGAGCTGTTTTTT. The entire variable domain, with the rest obtained from reference TRBV25-1 and TRBJ2-2, is as follows: EADIYQTPRYLVIGTGKKITLECSQTMGHDKMYWYQQDPGMELHLIHYSYGVNSTEKGDLSSESTVSRIRTEHFPLTLESARPSHTSQYLCASSDRRPGTGELFFGEGSRLTVL.

This clone appeared a few times. The CDR3 loop is CASSLAQGDYNEQFF. The CDR3 DNA sequence: TGTGCCAGCAGCTTAGCACAGGGGGACTACAATGAGCAGTTCTTC. The J gene is TRBJ2-1, the V gene TRBV7-9; 8 nucleotides match TRBD1. Germline CDR1 reads SEHNR; CDR2 reads FQNEAQ (reference sequence). This CDR3 region has 15 residues. V gave up 0 bases and J gave up 3 bases; unmatched junction bases: 1.

A remark on this clone: Other DNA sequences in the same sample also yield this CDR3. The chain uses TRBV20-1 and TRBJ1-2; D possibly corresponds to TRBD1 (6 bases). Germline V lookup: CDR1 DFQATT, CDR2 SNEGSKA (reference sequence). V was trimmed by 3 bases and J by 2 bases, leaving 7 bases between them. This CDR3 comprises 12 residues. CDR3: CSASQGNYGYTF. The CDR3 nucleotides are TGCAGTGCTAGTCAGGGGAACTATGGCTACACCTTC.

This clone was picked up a small number of times. This chain links TRBV2 with TRBJ2-2, with TRBD2 matching over 11 bases. Germline V gene sequence: CDR1 SNHLY, CDR2 FYNNEI. J gave up 9 bases and V 6 bases, and 3 bases lay outside the gene matches. The CDR3 runs to 13 residues. CDR3 sequence: CASSVAGGRELFF. The CDR3 DNA is TGTGCCAGCAGCGTAGCGGGAGGGAGGGAGCTGTTTTTT.

J is TRBJ2-5 and V is TRBV7-9; the match to TRBD1 covers 8 bases. CDR1 and CDR2 from the germline V gene are SEHNR and FQNEAQ (reference sequence). The CDR3 sequence is 15 residues long. Trimming cost V 3 bases and J 4 bases; bases outside gene matches: 7. The CDR3 is CASSFGQGTRETQYF. The CDR3 region has the DNA TGTGCCAGCAGCTTCGGACAGGGAACCCGAGAGACCCAGTACTTC.

The rearrangement joins TRBV3-1 (or the pseudogene TRBV3-2) to TRBJ2-3, with D maybe TRBD2 (5 bases). V lost 4 bases, J lost 1 base, and 15 bases lay in between. The germline V gene encodes CDR1 LGHDT and CDR2 YNNKEL (reference sequence). This CDR3 region has 16 residues. The CDR3, as DNA: TGTGCCAGCAGCCCCTTACGGACTTTCCGCACAGATACGCAGTATTTT. Its translation is CASSPLRTFRTDTQYF.

The chain has TRBV10-3 and TRBJ1-4; 9 nucleotides line up with TRBD1. This CDR3 spans 13 amino acids. Germline loops: CDR1 ENHRY, CDR2 SYGVKD. V shed 8 bases and J 5 bases; nucleotides not matched to a gene: 3. The CDR3 nucleotides read TGTGCCATCGGGGACAGGGACAATGAAAAACTGTTTTTT. Amino acids: CAIGDRDNEKLFF.

This sequence joins TRBV27 and TRBJ2-6; D ambiguous. The CDR3 covers 15 residues. Looked up from germline, CDR1 is MNHEY and CDR2 is SMNVEV (reference sequence). Between the trimmed V and J ends, which lost 3 bases and 2 bases, there was a span of 8 bases. Here the CDR3 reads CASSLSVPGANVLTF. The CDR3, as DNA: TGTGCCAGCAGTTTGAGTGTACCTGGGGCCAACGTCCTGACTTTC.

V gene TRBV6-1 combines with J gene TRBJ1-2; 10 bases line up with TRBD1. J gave up 4 bases and V 3 bases, and 8 bases lay outside the gene matches. Germline values: CDR1 MNHNS, CDR2 SASEGT. CDR3 length equals 16 residues. CDR3 sequence: CASSERGTGVSYGYTF. The DNA for the CDR3 is TGTGCCAGCAGTGAGCGCGGGACAGGGGTTTCCTATGGCTACACCTTC.

The J gene is TRBJ2-1, the V gene TRBV7-2; 12 bases map to TRBD2. V gave up 5 bases and J gave up 3 bases; unmatched junction bases: 2. CDR3 length: 15 residues. Germline V gene sequence: CDR1 SGHTA, CDR2 FQGNSA. The CDR3 DNA reads as TGTGCCAGCAGCGGACTAGCGGGACACTACAATGAGCAGTTCTTC. Its protein is CASSGLAGHYNEQFF.

The rearrangement uses TRBV7-8 and TRBJ1-1; a possible D gene is TRBD1 (6 bases). This CDR3 is 14 amino acids long. Trimming pared 1 base from V and 5 bases from J, leaving 11 bases between. CDR1 SGHVS and CDR2 FQNEAQ come from the germline V gene. CDR3 region: CASSLEAGVTEAFF. The CDR3 DNA is TGTGCCAGCAGCTTAGAGGCAGGGGTGACTGAAGCTTTCTTT.

To note about this clone: This same CDR3 is encoded by further DNA sequences in the sample. V usage is TRBV7-9 and J usage is TRBJ1-1, with D possibly TRBD1 on 5 matching bases. CDR3 size: 13 residues. Germline V gives CDR1 SEHNR, CDR2 FQNEAQ (reference sequence). The V gene lost 4 bases and the J gene lost 1 base, with 7 bases spanning the gap. CDR3 nucleotides: TGTGCCAGCAGCTCTCAGGGGAACACTGAAGCTTTCTTT. Encoded protein: CASSSQGNTEAFF.

V is TRBV19 and J is TRBJ2-3, with D perhaps matching TRBD1 (5 bases). The CDR3 covers 15 residues. V dropped 2 bases and J dropped 4 bases, with 13 bases sitting between them. The germline gives CDR1 LNHDA, CDR2 SQIVND (reference sequence). CDR3 in amino acids: CASSIRGGIADTQYF. CDR3 coding DNA: TGTGCCAGTAGTATAAGGGGCGGAATCGCAGATACGCAGTATTTT. The full variable domain, with the rest looked up from reference TRBV19 and TRBJ2-3, is DGGITQSPKYLFRKEGQNVTLSCEQNLNHDAMYWYRQDPGQGLRLIYYSQIVNDFQKGDIAEGYSVSREKKESFPLTVTSAQKNPTAFYLCASSIRGGIADTQYFGPGTRLTVL.

The rearrangement uses TRBV12-3 or TRBV12-4 and TRBJ2-7; D perhaps matches TRBD1 (6 bases). The CDR3 runs 13 residues. Trimming stripped 6 bases from V and 4 bases from J, with 13 bases between. The CDR3 protein is CASSPGQPYEQYF. CDR3 coding DNA: TGTGCCAGCAGCCCCGGACAGCCATACGAGCAGTACTTC.

The rearrangement links TRBV7-9 to TRBJ2-2; 9 nucleotides match TRBD1. The CDR3 sequence is 18 residues long. Looked up from germline, CDR1 is SEHNR and CDR2 is FQNEAQ (reference sequence). V lost 4 bases and J lost 5; bases outside the gene matches: 14. DNA for the CDR3: TGTGCCAGCAGCTCGGTGCGTATGGGACAGGGAGGAACCGGGGAGCTGTTTTTT. Amino acid sequence: CASSSVRMGQGGTGELFF.

V and J are TRBV12-2 and TRBJ2-7; the table's D call, TRBD1, was not checked against the DNA. TRBV12-2 is a pseudogene. The CDR3 covers 13 residues. The CDR3 loop reads CASPPEGQGREYF. As DNA, the CDR3 is TGTGCAAGCCCCCCCGAGGGACAGGGGAGGGAGTACTTC.

The chain employs TRBV5-1 and TRBJ2-3, with 10 bases aligning to TRBD2. This CDR3 is built from 16 residues. Per germline, CDR1 SGHRS and CDR2 YFSETQ. Trimming took 2 bases from V and 3 from J; bases not matched to a gene: 6. CDR3 bases: TGCGCCAGCAGCTTTGGGCTAGCGGGAGATACAGATACGCAGTATTTT. Its translation: CASSFGLAGDTDTQYF.

The chain employs TRBV7-3 and TRBJ2-2; a weak D match, TRBD1 (6 bases). V lost 3 bases, J lost 6 bases, and 11 bases lay in between. Germline CDR1 is SGHTA and CDR2 is FQGTGA. This CDR3 contains 14 residues. CDR3 residues: CASSFVGGPGELFF. CDR3 nucleotide sequence: TGTGCCAGCAGCTTCGTTGGGGGCCCCGGGGAGCTGTTTTTT.

J is TRBJ2-7 and V is TRBV7-8; D gene unclear. The V gene's germline CDR1 is SGHVS and CDR2 FQNEAQ. Trimming pared 1 base from V and 1 base from J, leaving 26 bases between. CDR3 length: 20 amino acids. This chain's CDR3 is CASSLGGGNSKYERSYEQYF. The CDR3 DNA follows: TGTGCCAGCAGCTTAGGAGGCGGAAACTCCAAATACGAAAGGTCCTACGAGCAGTACTTC.

The chain joins TRBV15 to TRBJ2-6; D possibly corresponds to TRBD1 (5 bases). The length of the CDR3 is 19 residues. V dropped 2 bases and J dropped 0 bases, with 17 bases sitting between them. The V gene's germline CDR1 is LNHNV and CDR2 YYDKDF (reference sequence). CDR3 in amino acids: CATSRRDRNRISGANVLTF. The CDR3 DNA reads TGTGCCACCAGCAGACGTGACAGAAACAGGATCTCTGGGGCCAACGTCCTGACTTTC.

The gene calls are TRBV5-4 and TRBJ1-4; the D is unclear. V lost 1 base, J lost 3 bases, and 7 bases lay in between. The CDR3 covers 14 residues. CDR1 is SGHNT and CDR2 is YYREEE in the germline V gene (reference sequence). CDR3 sequence: CASSLITANEKLFF. CDR3 sequence (DNA): TGTGCCAGCAGCTTGATTACGGCTAATGAAAAACTGTTTTTT. Based on the CDR3 plus reference TRBV5-4 and TRBJ1-4, the full variable domain is ETGVTQSPTHLIKTRGQQVTLRCSSQSGHNTVSWYQQALGQGPQFIFQYYREEENGRGNFPPRFSGLQFPNYSSELNVNALELDDSALYLCASSLITANEKLFFGSGTQLSVL.

J is TRBJ2-3 and V is TRBV27; 9 bases align to TRBD2. CDR1 is MNHEY and CDR2 is SMNVEV in the germline V gene (reference sequence). The ends lost 6 bases at V and 1 base at J; junction bases unmatched: 8. The CDR3 is 16 residues long. DNA for the CDR3: TGTGCCAGCAGATTTACTACTAGCGGGCGCACAGATACGCAGTATTTT. Protein sequence: CASRFTTSGRTDTQYF.